The entry below describes one T cell receptor (beta chain). Its specificity is not known. The cDNA had a unique molecular identifier and a template-switch universal primer site. TCRdb processed the 5' RACE reads anew with MiXCR; each CDR3 protein has one entry. The table has around 510,000 distinct CDR3 sequences, roughly 13% seen once; the top ten hold approximately 1%. The sample originates from a study of identical twins. Whole-study results and caveats: There were fewer insertions in abundant cord blood beta clonotypes, but memory repertoires showed no such pattern. Invariant MAIT and iNKT cells may have partly biased zero-insertion analyses.

Germline trimming cut 7 bases from V and 6 bases from J; bases unmatched to any gene: 9. The CDR3 totals 13 residues. The V gene's germline CDR1 is SQVTM and CDR2 ANQGSEA. Only healthy Caucasians were included as donors. The sample was also linked to a second study, of yellow fever vaccine responses in identical twins.

Sequencing input: CD4+ T cells sorted from blood. This TCR was recovered from a young woman in good health. The J gene is TRBJ2-1, the V gene TRBV29-1, with 7 bases identical to TRBD2. CDR3 residues: CSAWGTKGNEQFF. As DNA, the CDR3 is TGCAGCGCCTGGGGGACTAAAGGCAATGAGCAGTTCTTC.